One sample yielded the 32 T cell receptor beta chains listed below, sequenced in a study of control samples from healthy donors and cancer patients. Using immunoSEQ multiplex PCR, the repertoire was profiled, and TCRdb retains in-frame clones only, with some absent. The table includes approximately 170,000 clones, 90% detected once. Material: blood. All receptors derive from a woman between 45 and 65 years old in good health.

V and J are TRBV7-9 and TRBJ2-1; no definite D call. Germline V gene lookup returns CDR1 SEHNR and CDR2 FQNEAQ (reference sequence). This CDR3 is built from 17 residues. V lost 1 base and J 5 bases, leaving 18 bases between the germline ends. CDR3 amino acids: CASSLGVGAIKDNEQFF. In DNA, the CDR3 is TGTGCCAGCAGCTTAGGGGTCGGAGCTATCAAAGACAATGAGCAGTTCTTC.

The chain employs TRBV28 and TRBJ2-7, with 10 nucleotides matching TRBD1. The V and J ends lost 7 bases and 4 bases, in that order; junction bases with no gene match: 4. The CDR3 has 13 residues. In germline, CDR1 is MDHEN, CDR2 SYDVKM. Here the CDR3 reads CASIPGQGYEQYF. The CDR3 nucleotides are TGTGCCAGCATACCGGGACAGGGGTACGAGCAGTACTTC. Based on the CDR3 plus reference TRBV28 and TRBJ2-7, the full variable domain is DVKVTQSSRYLVKRTGEKVFLECVQDMDHENMFWYRQDPGLGLRLIYFSYDVKMKEKGDIPEGYSVSREKKERFSLILESASTNQTSMYLCASIPGQGYEQYFGPGTRLTVT.

The chain recombines TRBV18 with TRBJ2-1; possibly TRBD1 for D (6 bases). This CDR3 has 15 residues. CDR1 is KGHSH and CDR2 is LQKENI in the germline V gene. V gave up 6 bases and J gave up 2 bases, with 14 bases separating them. CDR3 nucleotide sequence: TGTGCCAGCTCCTACTCACAGGGTACCTACAATGAGCAGTTCTTC. It yields the protein CASSYSQGTYNEQFF.

The chain joins TRBV6-5 to TRBJ1-4; D gene ambiguous. Trimming took off 8 bases at V and 6 bases at J, with 7 bases between the two ends. The length of the CDR3 is 11 residues. The germline V gene encodes CDR1 MNHEY and CDR2 SVGAGI. As DNA, the CDR3 is TGTGCCAGCCGAAGGGATGAAAAACTGTTTTTT. This codes for CASRRDEKLFF.

The V and J genes are TRBV28 and TRBJ2-2; tentatively, D is TRBD2 (5 bases). Germline lookup yields CDR1 MDHEN and CDR2 SYDVKM. V was pared by 10 bases and J by 2 bases, with 11 bases between. The CDR3 extends over 13 amino acids. The CDR3 DNA is TGTGCCATCTTGACTAAAAACACCGGGGAGCTGTTTTTT. Translating it yields CAILTKNTGELFF. The whole variable domain, remainder taken from reference TRBV28 and TRBJ2-2, is DVKVTQSSRYLVKRTGEKVFLECVQDMDHENMFWYRQDPGLGLRLIYFSYDVKMKEKGDIPEGYSVSREKKERFSLILESASTNQTSMYLCAILTKNTGELFFGEGSRLTVL.

This CDR3 is CARGGGLTGRNTEAFF. Here the CDR3 DNA reads TGTGCCCGCGGGGGGGGGTTGACAGGTCGGAACACTGAAGCTTTCTTT. The V and J genes are TRBV28 and TRBJ1-1; TRBD1 is a possible D gene (6 bases). Germline V gene lookup returns CDR1 MDHEN and CDR2 SYDVKM. This CDR3 is 16 amino acids long. The V end was cut by 11 bases, the J end by 1 base, with 23 bases between.

V usage is TRBV3-1 (or the pseudogene TRBV3-2) and J usage is TRBJ1-2, with 7 nucleotides matching TRBD1. Losses at the gene ends were 0 bases for V and 3 bases for J; bases not matched to a gene: 13. Per germline, CDR1 LGHDT and CDR2 YNNKEL (reference sequence). This CDR3 is built from 18 residues. CDR3 in DNA: TGTGCCAGCAGCCAAGATTTCGGGACAGTTATCTCTCACTATGGCTACACCTTC. The encoded protein is CASSQDFGTVISHYGYTF.

The J gene is TRBJ2-7, the V gene TRBV7-3; no reliable D call. There are 10 residues in the CDR3. The germline CDR1 and CDR2 sequences are SGHTA and FQGTGA. Trimming took off 1 base at V and 7 bases at J, with 2 bases between the two ends. CDR3: CASSLKEQYF. The DNA of the CDR3 is TGTGCCAGCAGCTTAAAAGAGCAGTACTTC.

The chain joins TRBV19 to TRBJ1-1, with TRBD1 identical over 7 bases. V trimming: 5 bases; J trimming: 4 bases; junction bases outside the gene matches: 7. The CDR3 runs 14 residues. Per germline, CDR1 LNHDA and CDR2 SQIVND (reference sequence). Here the CDR3 reads CASSFTGVGTEAFF. CDR3 in DNA: TGTGCCAGTAGTTTCACAGGGGTGGGCACTGAAGCTTTCTTT.

V and J are TRBV7-2 and TRBJ2-5, with 8 bases identical to TRBD2. This CDR3 is 18 amino acids long. Germline CDR1 reads SGHTA; CDR2 reads FQGNSA. V dropped 5 bases and J dropped 0; count of bases not matched to a gene: 14. The CDR3: CASSHRLAGTMYQETQYF. For the CDR3, the DNA is TGTGCCAGCAGCCATAGATTAGCGGGAACTATGTACCAAGAGACCCAGTACTTC.

The chain recombines TRBV6-6 with TRBJ2-1; D is unresolved. The ends were cut back, 8 bases at V and 9 bases at J, with 26 bases in the middle. CDR1 is MNHNY and CDR2 is SVGAGI in the germline V gene (reference sequence). This CDR3 spans 16 amino acids. CDR3 loop: CASHSTYGGGWVEQFF. In nucleotides, the CDR3 is TGTGCCAGCCATTCGACTTATGGTGGTGGGTGGGTTGAGCAGTTCTTC.

This chain joins TRBV19 and TRBJ2-1, with 15 bases lining up with TRBD2. The CDR3 covers 17 residues. V shed 8 bases and J 9 bases; nucleotides not matched to a gene: 14. Germline-derived CDR1 and CDR2 are LNHDA and SQIVND (reference sequence). For the CDR3, the DNA is TGTGCCAGTTTACCCGGCGGACTAGCGGGGGGGCAGGGTGAGCAGTTCTTC. Translation gives CASLPGGLAGGQGEQFF.

The chain links TRBV28 to TRBJ1-5, with a tentative D call TRBD1 (5 bases). V was shortened by 7 bases and J by 0 bases, with 16 bases between the two germline ends. CDR1 and CDR2 from the germline V gene are MDHEN and SYDVKM. This CDR3 contains 16 residues. CDR3 sequence reads: CASTRPGTHSNQPQHF. CDR3 in DNA: TGTGCCAGCACCCGCCCCGGGACTCATAGCAATCAGCCCCAGCATTTT. Full variable domain (rest looked up from reference TRBV28 and TRBJ1-5): DVKVTQSSRYLVKRTGEKVFLECVQDMDHENMFWYRQDPGLGLRLIYFSYDVKMKEKGDIPEGYSVSREKKERFSLILESASTNQTSMYLCASTRPGTHSNQPQHFGDGTRLSIL.

The chain carries TRBV7-2 and TRBJ2-7; D may correspond to TRBD1 or TRBD2 (5 bases each). With 0 bases removed from V and 3 bases from J, the gap between germline ends came to 6 bases. Germline V gene sequence: CDR1 SGHTA, CDR2 FQGNSA. This CDR3 is 13 amino acids long. This chain's CDR3 is CASSLAGDYEQYF. In DNA, the CDR3 is TGTGCCAGCAGCTTAGCGGGGGACTACGAGCAGTACTTC.

This chain uses TRBV28 with TRBJ2-1; TRBD2 matches at 14 bases. Germline-derived CDR1 and CDR2 are MDHEN and SYDVKM. The CDR3 has 19 amino acids. V dropped 4 bases and J dropped 3; count of bases not matched to a gene: 11. The CDR3 coding sequence is TGTGCCAGCAGTTATGAGGGGACTAGCGGGAGTGCCCTCTACAATGAGCAGTTCTTC. Its translation: CASSYEGTSGSALYNEQFF.

Here the CDR3 reads CASSFPRTSGGKPSTDTQYF. The DNA for the CDR3 is TGTGCCAGCAGCTTCCCCCGGACTAGCGGGGGCAAGCCAAGCACAGATACGCAGTATTTT. The V and J genes are TRBV7-3 and TRBJ2-3, with 13 positions matching TRBD2. Germline lookup yields CDR1 SGHTA and CDR2 FQGTGA. V was pared by 3 bases and J by 0 bases, with 12 bases of the junction left unmatched. The CDR3 spans 20 residues. Supplemented by reference TRBV7-3 and TRBJ2-3, the full variable domain reads GAGVSQTPSNKVTEKGKYVELRCDPISGHTALYWYRQSLGQGPEFLIYFQGTGAADDSGLPNDRFFAVRPEGSVSTLKIQRTERGDSAVYLCASSFPRTSGGKPSTDTQYFGPGTRLTVL.

The chain recombines TRBV6-5 with TRBJ1-1; a weak D match, TRBD1 (5 bases). Germline V gene lookup returns CDR1 MNHEY and CDR2 SVGAGI. This CDR3 is built from 14 residues. Trimming pared 6 bases from V and 4 bases from J, leaving 15 bases between. DNA for the CDR3: TGTGCCAGCAGCGCCCGGGGAGGGGTCACTGAAGCTTTCTTT. Protein: CASSARGGVTEAFF.

As regards this clone: Other DNA sequences in the sample encode the same CDR3. The genes are TRBV7-2 and TRBJ1-1, with D uncertain. V lost 0 bases and J lost 5, with 10 bases in between. Germline V gene data show CDR1 as SGHTA and CDR2 as FQGNSA. This CDR3 spans 14 amino acids. Written as DNA, the CDR3 is TGTGCCAGCAGCTTAGCGCTAGGCGGAACTGAAGCTTTCTTT. Translated: CASSLALGGTEAFF.

J is TRBJ1-5 and V is TRBV5-3; D unclear. TRBV5-3 is given ORF status, its function remaining uncertain. CDR3 size: 17 residues. V was clipped by 4 bases and J by 7 bases, with 24 bases between them. The CDR3 DNA follows: TGTGCCAGAAGCGGCTTCCGGCCATACCGTCGGGGACAGCCCCAGCATTTT. Protein product: CARSGFRPYRRGQPQHF.

The rearrangement joins TRBV14 to TRBJ1-1, with TRBD1 as a possible D gene (6 bases). CDR1 SGHDN and CDR2 FVKESK come from the germline V gene. The CDR3 consists of 13 residues. V was trimmed by 4 bases and J by 3 bases, leaving 9 bases between them. CDR3 bases: TGTGCCAGCAGCCGGGGGGCAGACACTGAAGCTTTCTTT. Its translation: CASSRGADTEAFF.

The chain employs TRBV3-1 (or the pseudogene TRBV3-2) and TRBJ2-3; 14 nucleotides match TRBD2. V lost 0 bases, J lost 5 bases, and 7 bases stayed unmatched. CDR1 and CDR2 (germline): LGHDT, YNNKEL (reference sequence). The CDR3 totals 18 residues. In DNA, the CDR3 is TGTGCCAGCAGCCAAGATACCCCGGGACTAGCGGGAGTAGATACGCAGTATTTT. Its protein is CASSQDTPGLAGVDTQYF.

This rearrangement joins TRBV3-1 (or the pseudogene TRBV3-2) to TRBJ2-1; maybe TRBD1 (6 bases). The CDR3 is made up of 15 amino acids. Between the trimmed V and J ends, which lost 5 bases and 2 bases, there was a span of 13 bases. Germline V lookup: CDR1 LGHDT, CDR2 YNNKEL (reference sequence). CDR3 residues: CASSSGTLTYNEQFF. CDR3 bases: TGTGCCAGCAGCTCCGGGACACTTACCTACAATGAGCAGTTCTTC.

V gene TRBV11-2 combines with J gene TRBJ2-1, with D tentatively TRBD2 (7 bases). CDR1 is SGHAT and CDR2 is FQNNGV in the germline V gene. V lost 5 bases, J lost 5 bases, and 19 bases lay in between. The CDR3 covers 16 residues. DNA of the CDR3: TGTGCCAGCAGCCTCGCGGGGGCCTCTCGGAACAATGAGCAGTTCTTC. Encoded protein: CASSLAGASRNNEQFF.

The rearrangement uses TRBV30 and TRBJ1-2; 7 bases match TRBD1. Germline loops: CDR1 GTSNPN, CDR2 SVGIG (reference sequence). V was clipped by 3 bases and J by 8 bases; unmatched bases: 9. CDR3 length: 13 amino acids. Here the CDR3 reads CAWRPPGGIGYTF. DNA of the CDR3: TGTGCCTGGAGGCCCCCAGGGGGGATCGGCTACACCTTC. Supplemented by reference TRBV30 and TRBJ1-2, the full variable domain reads SQTIHQWPATLVQPVGSPLSLECTVEGTSNPNLYWYRQAAGRGLQLLFYSVGIGQISSEVPQNLSASRPQDRQFILSSKKLLLSDSGFYLCAWRPPGGIGYTFGSGTRLTVV.

The chain joins TRBV7-2 to TRBJ1-6; D gene unclear. V lost 6 bases and J lost 8, with 11 bases in between. The germline V gene has CDR1 SGHTA and CDR2 FQGNSA. The CDR3 has 13 residues. The CDR3 is CASSLGNDSPLHF. The CDR3 bases are TGTGCCAGCAGTCTCGGGAACGATTCACCCCTCCACTTT. Drawing the rest from reference TRBV7-2 and TRBJ1-6, the complete variable domain is GAGVSQSPSNKVTEKGKDVELRCDPISGHTALYWYRQSLGQGLEFLIYFQGNSAPDKSGLPSDRFSAERTGGSVSTLTIQRTQQEDSAVYLCASSLGNDSPLHFGNGTRLTVT.

This chain connects TRBV5-1 to TRBJ1-5; D gene uncertain. This CDR3 comprises 13 residues. Germline loops: CDR1 SGHRS, CDR2 YFSETQ. V was clipped by 4 bases and J by 5 bases, with 10 bases between them. As DNA, the CDR3 is TGCGCCAGCAGCATCGGACGGGATCAGCCCCAGCATTTT. Residues: CASSIGRDQPQHF.

The chain couples TRBV7-9 to TRBJ1-3; 8 nucleotides match TRBD1. There are 15 residues in the CDR3. The germline CDR1 and CDR2 sequences are SEHNR and FQNEAQ (reference sequence). V shed 5 bases and J 7 bases; nucleotides not matched to a gene: 10. CDR3 DNA sequence: TGTGCCAGCAGCCCGGACAGGGATATCTTGAACACCATATATTTT. Its protein is CASSPDRDILNTIYF.

This clone was detected once. The chain has TRBV7-3 and TRBJ2-1, with 10 nucleotides matching TRBD2. The germline CDR1 and CDR2 sequences are SGHTA and FQGTGA. CDR3 length equals 15 residues. J gave up 4 bases and V 5 bases, and 5 bases lay outside the gene matches. The chain's CDR3 is CASSLTSGIYNEQFF. The DNA for the CDR3 is TGTGCCAGCAGCCTTACTAGCGGGATTTACAATGAGCAGTTCTTC. The entire variable domain, with the rest obtained from reference TRBV7-3 and TRBJ2-1, is as follows: GAGVSQTPSNKVTEKGKYVELRCDPISGHTALYWYRQSLGQGPEFLIYFQGTGAADDSGLPNDRFFAVRPEGSVSTLKIQRTERGDSAVYLCASSLTSGIYNEQFFGPGTRLTVL.

The chain employs TRBV5-4 and TRBJ2-6, with D possibly TRBD1 on 6 matching bases. CDR1 is SGHNT and CDR2 is YYREEE in the germline V gene (reference sequence). This CDR3 region has 16 residues. The germline V and J ends were trimmed by 8 bases and 0 bases, with 15 bases remaining between them. The CDR3: CASSSRQVSGANVLTF. CDR3 in DNA: TGTGCCAGTTCCTCTCGACAGGTCTCTGGGGCCAACGTCCTGACTTTC.

The CDR3 DNA is TGTGCCACCAGTGATCCCCTAGCGCCAGGAAGCACAGATACGCAGTATTTT. Translation gives CATSDPLAPGSTDTQYF. V and J are TRBV24-1 and TRBJ2-3; possibly TRBD2 for D (6 bases). CDR3 length: 17 residues. The V end was cut by 3 bases, the J end by 0 bases, with 15 bases between. Germline loops: CDR1 KGHDR, CDR2 SFDVKD.

V gene TRBV9 combines with J gene TRBJ1-3; D uncertain. Trimming took 4 bases from V and 0 from J, leaving 14 bases between them. This CDR3 is built from 16 residues. Looked up from germline, CDR1 is SGDLS and CDR2 is YYNGEE. CDR3 nucleotides: TGTGCCAGCAGCCCGCGACACCTCCGCTCTGGAAACACCATATATTTT. This codes for CASSPRHLRSGNTIYF. Based on the CDR3 plus reference TRBV9 and TRBJ1-3, the full variable domain is DSGVTQTPKHLITATGQRVTLRCSPRSGDLSVYWYQQSLDQGLQFLIQYYNGEERAKGNILERFSAQQFPDLHSELNLSSLELGDSALYFCASSPRHLRSGNTIYFGEGSWLTVV.

Details on this clone: At the DNA level, this CDR3 is encoded by other sequences in the same sample as well. The chain joins TRBV28 to TRBJ1-4; 10 bases line up with TRBD1. The V gene's germline CDR1 is MDHEN and CDR2 SYDVKM. CDR3 size: 14 residues. Losses at the gene ends were 6 bases for V and 6 bases for J; bases not matched to a gene: 4. The CDR3 protein is CASSSGTGDEKLFF. In DNA form, the CDR3 reads TGTGCCAGCAGCTCCGGGACAGGGGATGAAAAACTGTTTTTT. The variable domain in full, with the rest retrieved from reference TRBV28 and TRBJ1-4, is DVKVTQSSRYLVKRTGEKVFLECVQDMDHENMFWYRQDPGLGLRLIYFSYDVKMKEKGDIPEGYSVSREKKERFSLILESASTNQTSMYLCASSSGTGDEKLFFGSGTQLSVL.